These 31 T cell receptor beta chains came from one sample sequenced in a study of T-cell reconstitution after alpha-beta-depleted transplantation in children. Unique molecular identifiers were incorporated when the TCRbeta library was constructed. Each CDR3 protein is one row after TCRdb ran MiXCR on the PCR reads. The sample holds 300,000 or so distinct CDR3 sequences, roughly 9.5% seen once. The sample in question was PBMCs from the stem cell graft donor, obtained from the stem cell graft. The receptors here all came from a human donor who donated a stem cell graft to a child with SCID.

The chain links TRBV9 to TRBJ2-5; 9 nucleotides line up with TRBD2. This CDR3 has 15 residues. CDR1 SGDLS and CDR2 YYNGEE come from the germline V gene. V dropped 0 bases and J dropped 3; count of bases not matched to a gene: 3. The CDR3 DNA reads as TGTGCCAGCAGCGTAGCGGCGGGGGGGAAAGAGACCCAGTACTTC. This gives the protein CASSVAAGGKETQYF.

This clonotype was seen only a few times. The V gene is TRBV7-9, the J gene TRBJ2-1; 7 bases line up with TRBD2. The CDR3 spans 15 residues. Germline V gene data show CDR1 as SEHNR and CDR2 as FQNEAQ (reference sequence). The ends lost 5 bases at V and 7 bases at J; junction bases unmatched: 11. The CDR3 bases are TGTGCCAGCAGCCCCGGGACTACCACAAGGAATGAGCAGTTCTTC. Translating it yields CASSPGTTTRNEQFF.

The rearrangement joins TRBV18 to TRBJ2-6; D ambiguous. V shed 3 bases and J shed 9 bases, with 15 bases lying between them. Germline CDR1 reads KGHSH; CDR2 reads LQKENI. This CDR3 is 15 amino acids long. CDR3 protein: CASSPAPADLNVLTF. The CDR3 DNA is TGTGCCAGCTCACCCGCGCCAGCTGACCTCAACGTCCTGACTTTC.

This clonotype has at least ten counts. This rearrangement joins TRBV20-1 to TRBJ2-7, with 9 nucleotides matching TRBD1. V dropped 3 bases and J dropped 3; count of bases not matched to a gene: 3. This CDR3 comprises 13 residues. In germline, CDR1 is DFQATT, CDR2 SNEGSKA (reference sequence). CDR3 sequence (DNA): TGCAGTGCTAGCCCGGGACAGGGCTACGAGCAGTACTTC. Translated: CSASPGQGYEQYF.

This clonotype has a count of ten or more. The chain recombines TRBV7-9 with TRBJ2-1, with 9 bases identical to TRBD2. The CDR3 spans 15 residues. V was clipped by 3 bases and J by 9 bases; unmatched bases: 9. Germline V gene sequence: CDR1 SEHNR, CDR2 FQNEAQ (reference sequence). Here the CDR3 reads CASSFSASGVVEQFF. In DNA, the CDR3 is TGTGCCAGCAGCTTTTCGGCTAGCGGGGTCGTTGAGCAGTTCTTC.

This clonotype has more than one count but fewer than ten. The V and J genes are TRBV12-3 or TRBV12-4 and TRBJ2-2, with 10 bases aligning to TRBD1. Germline trimming cut 2 bases from V and 5 bases from J; bases unmatched to any gene: 2. CDR3 length: 15 residues. For the CDR3, the DNA is TGTGCCAGCAGTTTAAGGGACAGGGGAACCGGGGAGCTGTTTTTT. Residues: CASSLRDRGTGELFF.

The sample holds a few counts of this clonotype. CDR3 loop: CASSLDAAGTDTQYF. The CDR3 bases are TGTGCCAGCAGTTTAGACGCAGCAGGCACAGATACGCAGTATTTT. This chain links TRBV12-3 or TRBV12-4 with TRBJ2-3; D is undetermined. The CDR3 is 15 amino acids. Trimming cost V 1 base and J 1 base, with 9 bases left between them.

This clonotype was seen at least ten times. CDR3 sequence: CASSVGNTEAFF. The CDR3 nucleotides read TGTGCCAGCAGTGTTGGAAACACTGAAGCTTTCTTT. This chain connects TRBV2 to TRBJ1-1; the D is unclear. With 4 bases removed from V and 2 bases from J, the gap between germline ends came to 5 bases. The CDR3 extends over 12 amino acids. Germline-derived CDR1 and CDR2 are SNHLY and FYNNEI. The full variable domain, in which reference TRBV2 and TRBJ1-1 provide the parts outside the CDR3, is EPEVTQTPSHQVTQMGQEVILRCVPISNHLYFYWYRQILGQKVEFLVSFYNNEISEKSEIFDDQFSVERPDGSNFTLKIRSTKLEDSAMYFCASSVGNTEAFFGQGTRLTVV.

In this sample, this clonotype turned up many times. This chain links TRBV3-1 with TRBJ2-5, with D hard to call. This CDR3 region has 16 residues. CDR1 and CDR2 from the germline V gene are LGHDT and YNNKEL (reference sequence). The V end was cut by 1 base, the J end by 2 bases, with 14 bases between. The CDR3 coding sequence is TGTGCCAGCAGCCAAGGGTGGCAGCTAGATCAAGAGACCCAGTACTTC. This codes for CASSQGWQLDQETQYF.

This clonotype was recorded at least ten times. This chain joins TRBV9 and TRBJ2-5; D call uncertain. CDR1 SGDLS and CDR2 YYNGEE come from the germline V gene. The CDR3 is 13 residues long. V was clipped by 1 base and J by 1 base, with 5 bases between them. In DNA, the CDR3 is TGTGCCAGCAGCGTACGTCCCCAAGAGACCCAGTACTTC. It is translated as CASSVRPQETQYF.

About this clonotype: The junction and the germline gene differ at one end; a read error may be behind it. The rearrangement joins TRBV7-7 to TRBJ2-2; tentative D call: TRBD2 (8 bases). Per the germline V gene, CDR1 is SSHAT and CDR2 is FNYEAQ (reference sequence). The CDR3 contains 14 residues. CDR3 amino acids: CASTPGRGLGELFF. The CDR3 DNA reads TGTGCTAGCACCCCCGGGAGGGGGCTGGGGGAGCTGTTTTTT.

The chain couples TRBV5-1 to TRBJ2-3, with no clear D. The germline gives CDR1 SGHRS, CDR2 YFSETQ. The CDR3 length is 16 residues. Between the trimmed V and J ends, which lost 0 bases and 0 bases, there was a span of 11 bases. The DNA for the CDR3 is TGCGCCAGCAGCTTGGAGGCGGTGACTAGCACAGATACGCAGTATTTT. Translation gives CASSLEAVTSTDTQYF. Full variable domain (outside the CDR3, taken from reference TRBV5-1 and TRBJ2-3): KAGVTQTPRYLIKTRGQQVTLSCSPISGHRSVSWYQQTPGQGLQFLFEYFSETQRNKGNFPGRFSGRQFSNSRSEMNVSTLELGDSALYLCASSLEAVTSTDTQYFGPGTRLTVL.

The chain has TRBV7-3 and TRBJ2-5; D perhaps matches TRBD2 (6 bases). Per germline, CDR1 SGHTA and CDR2 FQGTGA. The CDR3 consists of 15 residues. V lost 1 base and J lost 0, with 9 bases in between. CDR3 protein: CASSLMGGNQETQYF. CDR3 DNA sequence: TGTGCCAGCAGCTTAATGGGGGGTAACCAAGAGACCCAGTACTTC.

This clonotype was counted at least ten times. The J gene is TRBJ1-1, the V gene TRBV5-1; no clear D. Trimming took off 5 bases at V and 5 bases at J, with 13 bases between the two ends. Per germline, CDR1 SGHRS and CDR2 YFSETQ. This CDR3 region has 13 residues. The CDR3 coding sequence is TGCGCCAGCAGAGTCGGGGAAAGGACTGAAGCTTTCTTT. This encodes CASRVGERTEAFF. The full variable domain, in which reference TRBV5-1 and TRBJ1-1 provide the parts outside the CDR3, is KAGVTQTPRYLIKTRGQQVTLSCSPISGHRSVSWYQQTPGQGLQFLFEYFSETQRNKGNFPGRFSGRQFSNSRSEMNVSTLELGDSALYLCASRVGERTEAFFGQGTRLTVV.

The chain recombines TRBV12-3 or TRBV12-4 with TRBJ1-2; no reliable D call. The length of the CDR3 is 13 residues. V shed 6 bases and J shed 7 bases, with 15 bases lying between them. The chain's CDR3 is CASRVGNIGGYTF. The CDR3 DNA is TGTGCCAGCAGGGTAGGGAATATCGGTGGCTACACCTTC.

A few counts support this clonotype. This chain uses TRBV12-3 or TRBV12-4 with TRBJ1-2, with D perhaps matching TRBD1 (5 bases). Trimming stripped 1 base from V and 6 bases from J, with 15 bases between. The CDR3 totals 15 residues. CDR3 loop: CASSLVEGVRNGYTF. DNA for the CDR3: TGTGCCAGCAGTTTAGTTGAAGGGGTGAGAAATGGCTACACCTTC.

V is TRBV29-1 and J is TRBJ2-1; weak D call: TRBD2 (6 bases). V lost 5 bases to trimming and J lost 3 bases, with 11 bases between them. The V gene's germline CDR1 is SQVTM and CDR2 ANQGSEA. The CDR3 runs 13 residues. This chain's CDR3 is CSVLGGLYNEQFF. CDR3 sequence (DNA): TGCAGCGTTCTTGGGGGACTCTACAATGAGCAGTTCTTC.

This clonotype was observed many times. The genes are TRBV9 and TRBJ2-1; 7 nucleotides agree with TRBD2. Per germline, CDR1 SGDLS and CDR2 YYNGEE. Unmatched junction bases numbered 4, after V lost 0 bases and J lost 7 bases. The CDR3 totals 14 residues. Here the CDR3 reads CASSVAGAGNEQFF. CDR3 bases: TGTGCCAGCAGCGTAGCAGGAGCGGGGAATGAGCAGTTCTTC.

This clonotype has a count of ten or more. The chain joins TRBV12-3 or TRBV12-4 to TRBJ1-4; D perhaps matches TRBD1 (6 bases). V lost 9 bases and J lost 0, with 8 bases in between. This CDR3 has 13 residues. The CDR3 DNA reads as TGTGCCAGACAGGGTGCAACTAATGAAAAACTGTTTTTT. Residues: CARQGATNEKLFF.

The genes are TRBV27 and TRBJ2-5; 9 positions agree with TRBD1. CDR1 is MNHEY and CDR2 is SMNVEV in the germline V gene (reference sequence). Trimming took 5 bases from V and 5 from J; bases not matched to a gene: 9. This CDR3 is built from 15 residues. The CDR3 DNA follows: TGTGCCAGCAGTGCTCTACAGGGGGCGGGCGAGACCCAGTACTTC. It specifies CASSALQGAGETQYF.

This chain links TRBV20-1 with TRBJ2-5; TRBD1 might be the D (6 bases). Germline values: CDR1 DFQATT, CDR2 SNEGSKA (reference sequence). Trimming pared 7 bases from V and 5 bases from J, leaving 14 bases between. CDR3 length: 12 amino acids. The CDR3 reads CSVLGARETQYF. CDR3 coding DNA: TGCAGTGTATTGGGGGCCAGGGAGACCCAGTACTTC.

Concerning this clonotype: This may be a read error: a much more frequent sequence differs by one nucleotide. V gene TRBV11-2 combines with J gene TRBJ1-4; D gene uncertain. This CDR3 is built from 14 residues. CDR1 and CDR2 from the germline V gene are SGHAT and FQNNGV. The CDR3: CASSLAGFNEKPFF. CDR3 coding DNA: TGTGCCAGCAGCTTAGCTGGGTTTAATGAAAAACCGTTTTTT.

At least ten counts were recorded for this clonotype. V usage is TRBV2 and J usage is TRBJ2-7, with no clear D. This CDR3 contains 13 residues. V lost 7 bases to trimming and J lost 6 bases, with 16 bases between them. Germline V gene sequence: CDR1 SNHLY, CDR2 FYNNEI. The CDR3: CASITVGLGEQYF. The CDR3 nucleotides read TGTGCCAGCATTACGGTGGGTTTGGGCGAGCAGTACTTC.

This clonotype was counted only a few times. CDR3 loop: CASRTGFAGELFF. The CDR3 DNA reads TGTGCCAGCCGGACAGGGTTCGCCGGGGAGCTGTTTTTT. The V and J genes are TRBV27 and TRBJ2-2; the match to TRBD1 covers 8 bases. CDR1 MNHEY and CDR2 SMNVEV come from the germline V gene (reference sequence). The CDR3 covers 13 residues. V was clipped by 8 bases and J by 6 bases; unmatched bases: 5.

The CDR3 spells CSARVPQGKPNEKLFF. CDR3 in DNA: TGCAGTGCTAGAGTCCCACAGGGGAAGCCAAATGAAAAACTGTTTTTT. The genes are TRBV20-1 and TRBJ1-4; 7 nucleotides line up with TRBD1. The V and J ends lost 1 base and 5 bases, in that order; junction bases with no gene match: 10. Per germline, CDR1 DFQATT and CDR2 SNEGSKA (reference sequence). This CDR3 has 16 residues.

This clonotype has at least ten counts. The CDR3 loop reads CASSPGTEYGYTF. The CDR3, as DNA: TGCGCCAGCAGCCCTGGGACAGAATATGGCTACACCTTC. This sequence joins TRBV10-1 and TRBJ1-2, with 7 bases aligning to TRBD1. The J segment lost 5 bases and the V segment lost 6 bases, leaving 6 bases of the junction unmatched. The CDR3 sequence is 13 residues long. Germline V gene lookup returns CDR1 WNHNN and CDR2 SYGVQD (reference sequence).

This clonotype has at least ten counts. The rearrangement links TRBV7-9 to TRBJ2-3, with 7 bases aligning to TRBD1. The CDR3 covers 15 residues. The V gene's germline CDR1 is SEHNR and CDR2 FQNEAQ (reference sequence). The ends lost 2 bases at V and 2 bases at J; junction bases unmatched: 4. The CDR3 reads CASSLRGQITDTQYF. The CDR3, as DNA: TGTGCCAGCAGCTTAAGGGGGCAGATCACAGATACGCAGTATTTT.

This clonotype was found a few times. This chain uses TRBV24-1 with TRBJ1-6; TRBD1 matches at 7 bases. This CDR3 spans 18 amino acids. Germline trimming cut 2 bases from V and 3 bases from J; bases unmatched to any gene: 9. In germline, CDR1 is KGHDR, CDR2 SFDVKD. The DNA of the CDR3 is TGTGCCACCAGTGATTCCAACAGGGGATTAGGCTATAATTCACCCCTCCACTTT. This translates into CATSDSNRGLGYNSPLHF.

The chain uses TRBV12-3 or TRBV12-4 and TRBJ2-6; no clear D. The CDR3 totals 15 residues. Between the trimmed V and J ends, which lost 1 base and 4 bases, there was a span of 8 bases. The CDR3: CASSLGPEGANVLTF. The DNA for the CDR3 is TGTGCCAGCAGTTTAGGCCCGGAGGGGGCCAACGTCCTGACTTTC.

This clonotype was counted between two and nine times. This chain joins TRBV4-2 and TRBJ2-7, with unresolved D. Trimming pared 7 bases from V and 0 bases from J, leaving 16 bases between. Germline CDR1 and CDR2: LGHNA and YNFKEQ. The CDR3 consists of 15 residues. DNA of the CDR3: TGTGCCAGCAACGCCGGGTCCCTCAGCTCCTACGAGCAGTACTTC. Protein product: CASNAGSLSSYEQYF.

The rearrangement uses TRBV5-1 and TRBJ1-1, with TRBD1 as a possible D gene (5 bases). Germline assignment: CDR1 SGHRS and CDR2 YFSETQ. V lost 2 bases and J lost 3, with 11 bases in between. The CDR3 spans 14 residues. The DNA for the CDR3 is TGCGCCAGCAGCTTCGATTTAGGGGACACTGAAGCTTTCTTT. Encoded protein: CASSFDLGDTEAFF.